This T cell receptor (beta chain) was sequenced during a study of T-cell reconstitution after alpha-beta-depleted transplantation in children. General observations from the study: Newly generated T cells supplied most T-cell counts and diversity one year post-transplant. Some patients' high day-60 TCRbeta diversity was attributed to recipient cells surviving conditioning.

This clonotype was seen many times. Its specificity is unknown. Unique molecular identifiers were used in preparing the TCRbeta library. Each CDR3 protein gets one entry after TCRdb re-called the PCR reads with MiXCR. The sample holds over 150,000 distinct CDR3 sequences; 6.3% are singletons and the top ten take around 4.3%. From germline, CDR1 is SQVTM and CDR2 ANQGSEA. The CDR3 has 14 amino acids. V was pared by 4 bases and J by 1 base, with 13 bases between. Source: PBMCs, taken before TCRalphabeta/CD19-depleted stem cell transplant. This TCR was recovered from a girl in the first two years of life with combined immunodeficiency, due to receive a stem cell transplant. This rearrangement joins TRBV29-1 to TRBJ1-1; possibly TRBD1 for D (5 bases). The CDR3, as DNA: TGCAGCGTTGTGGGCCCTACAGGGAACACTGAAGCTTTCTTT. This translates into CSVVGPTGNTEAFF.